This is a list of T cell receptor beta chains from one sample in a study of T cells in Graves' hyperthyroidism and ophthalmopathy. MiXCR, run by TCRdb on the multiplex PCR reads, gives a single entry per CDR3 protein. The sample includes hundreds of thousands of distinct CDR3 sequences, roughly 46% seen only once; the top ten take about 7.9%. Sequencing was performed on peripheral blood or thyroid tissue (not recorded which). The receptor set was obtained from a woman between 18 and 30 years old with Graves' hyperthyroidism. The CDR3 runs from the conserved cysteine through the conserved F or W. Each record gives: clone size, J gene, CDR3 length, V gene, D gene, CDR3 protein, CDR3 DNA. A D gene is named only where the DNA matches it firmly. The size field is filled for only some rows; it gives once, few, many or a size class.

few | TRBJ1-3 | 14 | TRBV7-8 | - | CASSLGLRENTIYF | TGTGCCAGCAGCCTGGGACTGCGGGAAAACACCATATATTTT
once | TRBJ1-4 | 20 | TRBV6-5 | TRBD1 | CASRLGRQGALTATNEKLFF | TGTGCCAGCAGATTAGGAAGACAGGGGGCTCTAACCGCAACTAATGAAAAACTGTTTTTT
few | TRBJ1-5 | 16 | TRBV7-2 | TRBD1 | CASSLDRGYSNQPQHF | TGTGCCAGCAGCCTAGACAGGGGTTATAGCAATCAGCCCCAGCATTTT
- | TRBJ1-3 | 17 | TRBV25-1 | - | CASSGKRDRRSGNTIYF | TGTGCCAGCAGTGGAAAGAGAGACAGACGCTCTGGAAACACCATATATTTT
- | TRBJ2-5 | 20 | TRBV7-8 | TRBD2 | CASSSTEGLAGGNPQETQYF | TGTGCCAGCAGCTCAACCGAGGGACTAGCGGGAGGGAACCCCCAAGAGACCCAGTACTTC
- | TRBJ2-2 | 14 | TRBV7-3 | TRBD1 | CASSRDSDTGELFF | TGTGCCAGCAGCCGGGACAGTGATACCGGGGAGCTGTTTTTT
- | TRBJ2-5 | 15 | TRBV5-1 | TRBD2 | CASSHSGSGGETQYF | TGTGCCAGCAGTCATAGCGGGAGCGGCGGCGAGACCCAGTACTTC
many | TRBJ2-5 | 15 | TRBV2 | TRBD1 | CASSEGQGAWETQYF | TGTGCCAGCAGTGAAGGACAGGGGGCTTGGGAGACCCAGTACTTC
- | TRBJ1-4 | 15 | TRBV12-5 | TRBD1 | CASGCLDRWDEKLFF | TGTGCTAGTGGTTGCCTGGACAGGTGGGATGAAAAACTGTTTTTT
few | TRBJ2-2 | 16 | TRBV19 | - | CASSIGAGWNTGELFF | TGTGCCAGTAGTATCGGGGCGGGGTGGAACACCGGGGAGCTGTTTTTT
many | TRBJ2-6 | 16 | TRBV24-1 | - | CATSKPGASGANVLTF | TGTGCCACCAGTAAACCGGGTGCCTCTGGGGCCAACGTCCTGACTTTC
- | TRBJ1-6 | 14 | TRBV20-1 | - | CSARGSPEASPLHF | TGCAGTGCTAGGGGCAGCCCAGAGGCATCACCCCTCCACTTT
- | TRBJ2-7 | 15 | TRBV29-1 | TRBD1 | CSVSGGGTGGYEQYF | TGCAGCGTTAGTGGTGGCGGGACAGGGGGCTACGAGCAGTACTTC
few | TRBJ2-7 | 13 | TRBV12-3/TRBV12-4 | TRBD1 | CASRARQGDEQYF | TGTGCCAGCAGAGCTCGGCAGGGGGACGAGCAGTACTTC
- | TRBJ1-5 | 16 | TRBV9 | TRBD1 | CASSGDSGFSNQPQHF | TGTGCCAGCAGCGGGGACAGTGGGTTTTCGAATCAGCCCCAGCATTTT
- | TRBJ1-2 | 17 | TRBV2 | - | CASSPQTSRGVNYGYTF | TGTGCCAGCAGTCCGCAGACTAGCAGGGGAGTCAACTATGGCTACACCTTC
- | TRBJ2-7 | 14 | TRBV7-9 | - | CASSLPGVNDEQYF | TGTGCCAGCAGCTTACCAGGGGTCAATGACGAGCAGTACTTC
- | TRBJ2-7 | 15 | TRBV20-1 | TRBD2 | CSARIPGLAFYEQYF | TGCAGTGCTAGAATCCCAGGACTAGCATTCTACGAGCAGTACTTC
once | TRBJ1-1 | 16 | TRBV25-1 | - | CASSARRHGPNTEAFF | TGTGCCAGCAGTGCTAGGCGACACGGGCCGAACACTGAAGCTTTCTTT
- | TRBJ1-1 | 15 | TRBV29-1 | - | CSVEWGAVGSTEAFF | TGCAGCGTTGAATGGGGCGCAGTAGGTTCCACTGAAGCTTTCTTT
few | TRBJ1-4 | 15 | TRBV12-3/TRBV12-4 | TRBD1 | CASSFADRVIEKLFF | TGTGCCAGCAGTTTCGCAGACAGGGTGATTGAAAAACTGTTTTTT
many | TRBJ1-2 | 13 | TRBV15 | - | CATSRAGRYGYTF | TGTGCCACCAGCAGAGCAGGGAGGTATGGCTACACCTTC
few | TRBJ2-5 | 13 | TRBV2 | - | CASSYLDEKTQYF | TGTGCCAGCAGTTACCTGGACGAGAAGACCCAGTACTTC
few | TRBJ2-2 | 15 | TRBV7-2 | - | CASSLVGANTGELFF | TGCGCCAGCAGCTTGGTCGGAGCGAACACCGGGGAGCTGTTTTTT
few | TRBJ1-5 | 14 | TRBV12-3/TRBV12-4 | - | CASSLWAANQPQHF | TGTGCCAGCAGTTTATGGGCGGCTAATCAGCCCCAGCATTTT
many | TRBJ2-2 | 13 | TRBV20-1 | - | CRVGNTNTGELFF | TGCAGGGTCGGGAACACCAACACCGGGGAGCTGTTTTTT
many | TRBJ2-5 | 14 | TRBV7-8 | - | CASSLAVGQETQYF | TGTGCCAGCAGCTTAGCGGTCGGACAAGAGACCCAGTACTTC
many | TRBJ2-7 | 13 | TRBV5-1 | TRBD1 | CASSTGTGYEQYF | TGCGCCAGCAGTACCGGGACAGGGTACGAGCAGTACTTC
- | TRBJ2-1 | 13 | TRBV14 | TRBD2 | CASSQLLAGEQFF | TGTGCCAGCAGCCAGTTACTAGCGGGGGAGCAGTTCTTC
- | TRBJ2-6 | 17 | TRBV7-8 | - | CASSSPSGSSEANVLTF | TGTGCCAGCAGCTCTCCTTCGGGGAGCTCTGAGGCCAACGTCCTGACTTTC
- | TRBJ2-7 | 15 | TRBV15 | TRBD1 | CATSRYDRGHYEQYF | TGTGCCACCAGCAGGTACGACAGGGGGCACTACGAGCAGTACTTC
- | TRBJ2-2 | 15 | TRBV7-9 | - | CASSHRGVQSGELFF | TGTGCCAGCAGCCATAGGGGAGTTCAGTCCGGGGAGCTGTTTTTT
few | TRBJ1-5 | 15 | TRBV2 | TRBD1 | CASRKRQGGNQPQHF | TGTGCCAGCAGAAAAAGACAGGGCGGCAATCAGCCCCAGCATTTT
- | TRBJ2-5 | 16 | TRBV7-3 | TRBD2 | CASSVWTSGNQETQYF | TGTGCCAGTAGTGTCTGGACTAGCGGGAACCAAGAGACCCAGTACTTC
- | TRBJ2-7 | 15 | TRBV7-2 | TRBD1 | CASSTRDRASYEQYF | TGTGCCAGCAGTACCCGGGACAGGGCCTCGTACGAGCAGTACTTC
- | TRBJ2-2 | 14 | TRBV20-1 | - | CSARDLARAGELFF | TGCAGTGCTAGAGACCTCGCGAGAGCCGGGGAGCTGTTTTTT
- | TRBJ2-5 | 15 | TRBV7-3 | - | CASSQDGGLQETQCF | TGCGCCAGCAGCCAAGACGGGGGACTCCAAGAGACCCAGTGCTTC
- | TRBJ2-7 | 15 | TRBV7-6 | TRBD2 | CASKKLAGLSYEQYF | TGTGCCAGCAAAAAACTAGCGGGGCTGTCCTACGAGCAGTACTTC
- | TRBJ2-7 | 10 | TRBV5-1 | - | CASSFYAQYF | TGCGCCAGCAGCTTTTATGCGCAGTACTTC
- | TRBJ1-2 | 11 | TRBV20-1 | TRBD1 | CSAAGTEGYTF | TGCAGTGCCGCTGGGACAGAAGGCTACACCTTC
once | TRBJ2-7 | 13 | TRBV2 | TRBD1 | CASSRQGVNEQYF | TGTGCCAGCAGTCGACAGGGGGTAAACGAGCAGTACTTC
few | TRBJ1-6 | 18 | TRBV2 | - | CASSGRSSRVSYNSPLHF | TGTGCCAGCAGCGGGCGGTCTAGCAGGGTCTCCTATAATTCACCCCTCCACTTT
- | TRBJ2-2 | 12 | TRBV7-9 | TRBD1 | CAGSWTGGELFF | TGTGCCGGCAGCTGGACAGGGGGGGAGCTGTTTTTT
once | TRBJ2-6 | 16 | TRBV7-9 | - | CASSRPTGSGANALTF | TGTGCCAGCAGCCGACCCACAGGGTCTGGGGCCAACGCCCTGACTTTC
- | TRBJ1-3 | 16 | TRBV7-3 | TRBD1 | CASSFGGQVTGNTIYF | TGTGCCAGCAGCTTTGGAGGACAGGTTACGGGAAACACCATATATTTT
few | TRBJ2-6 | 16 | TRBV15 | TRBD1 | CATSRLSGTGAYVLTF | TGTGCCACCAGCAGACTCTCCGGGACAGGGGCCTACGTCCTGACTTTC
- | TRBJ1-3 | 13 | TRBV29-1 | - | CSVADTLGNTIYF | TGCAGCGTAGCTGACACCCTTGGAAACACCATATATTTT
- | TRBJ2-1 | 16 | TRBV7-8 | TRBD2 | CASSLSDPGLRVEQFF | TGTGCCAGCAGCTTATCAGACCCGGGACTAAGGGTCGAGCAGTTCTTC
- | TRBJ1-1 | 14 | TRBV6-4 | - | CASTTGPRNTEAFF | TGTGCCAGCACTACGGGACCGAGAAACACTGAAGCTTTCTTT
few | TRBJ2-5 | 15 | TRBV20-1 | TRBD1 | CSAPGGQGAQETQYF | TGCAGTGCTCCCGGGGGACAGGGGGCGCAAGAGACCCAGTACTTC
many | TRBJ2-7 | 14 | TRBV20-1 | - | CSAKGTSFSYEQYF | TGCAGTGCTAAAGGGACTTCTTTCTCCTACGAGCAGTACTTC
- | TRBJ1-2 | 14 | TRBV7-8 | - | CASSSLGTPYGYTF | TGTGCCAGCAGCTCGCTCGGGACTCCCTATGGCTACACCTTC
- | TRBJ1-1 | 9 | TRBV5-1 | - | CASSTGTFF | TGCGCCAGCAGCACAGGGACTTTCTTT
few | TRBJ1-5 | 16 | TRBV2 | - | CASTGALAGGNQPQHF | TGTGCCAGCACCGGAGCCCTGGCAGGGGGCAATCAGCCCCAGCATTTT
- | TRBJ1-1 | 12 | TRBV12-3/TRBV12-4 | TRBD1 | CASSLEDRVAFF | TGTGCCAGCAGTTTAGAGGACAGGGTTGCTTTCTTT
- | TRBJ1-5 | 15 | TRBV10-3 | - | CAIGEDENSNQPQHF | TGTGCCATCGGAGAGGACGAGAATAGCAATCAGCCCCAGCATTTT
- | TRBJ1-1 | 17 | TRBV5-1 | TRBD1 | CASSLVRAGGADAEAFF | TGCGCCAGCAGCTTGGTTCGGGCAGGGGGGGCAGACGCTGAAGCTTTCTTT
many | TRBJ2-6 | 17 | TRBV7-9 | TRBD2 | CASSLGTSGSGANVLTF | TGTGCCAGCAGCTTAGGGACTAGCGGCTCTGGGGCCAACGTCCTGACTTTC
many | TRBJ2-7 | 13 | TRBV24-1 | TRBD1 | CATSRGQGSEQYF | TGTGCCACCAGTAGGGGACAGGGCTCCGAGCAGTACTTC
many | TRBJ2-5 | 13 | TRBV7-9 | - | CASSLGEGETQYF | TGTGCCAGCAGCTTAGGGGAAGGGGAGACCCAGTACTTC